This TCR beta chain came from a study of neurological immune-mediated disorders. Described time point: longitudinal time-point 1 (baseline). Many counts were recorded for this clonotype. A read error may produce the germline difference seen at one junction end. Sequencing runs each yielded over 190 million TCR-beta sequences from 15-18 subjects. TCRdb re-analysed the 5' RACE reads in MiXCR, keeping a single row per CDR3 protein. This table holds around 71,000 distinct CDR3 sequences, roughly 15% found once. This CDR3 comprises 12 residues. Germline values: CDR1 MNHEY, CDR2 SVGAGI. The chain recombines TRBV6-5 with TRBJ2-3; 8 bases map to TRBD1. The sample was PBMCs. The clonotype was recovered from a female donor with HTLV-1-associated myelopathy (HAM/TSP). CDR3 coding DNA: TGTGCCAGCAGTTCCCCGGGACAGGTTTGGCATTTT. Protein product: CASSSPGQVWHF.